This T cell receptor (beta chain) was captured by sequencing in a study of early T cells in non-severe SARS-CoV-2 infection. Study overall: Sequenced bulk RNA came from whole blood that was unsorted, and chains were unpaired.

CDR1 and CDR2 from the germline V gene are DFQATT and SNEGSKA (reference sequence). V gave up 0 bases and J gave up 1 base, with 6 bases separating them. This CDR3 is 13 amino acids long. Molecules of cDNA were individually given unique molecular identifiers that were attached to them. TCRdb called the 5' RACE reads again in MiXCR, with one record for every CDR3 protein. The sample consists of 40,000 to 60,000 distinct CDR3 sequences, approximately 6% of them appearing once. This sample comprised whole blood, obtained at baseline. This receptor was obtained from an adult who was a healthcare worker with PCR-confirmed SARS-CoV-2 infection or an uninfected control (not recorded which). The gene calls are TRBV20-1 and TRBJ1-1; D remains ambiguous. The CDR3 reads CSARDVQNTEAFF. The CDR3 DNA follows: TGCAGTGCTAGAGATGTCCAGAACACTGAAGCTTTCTTT.